This passage covers 28 T cell receptor beta chains from one sample sequenced in a study of cytomegalovirus exposure and HLA in healthy donors. PCR employed 60 Vbeta and 13 Jbeta primers. Some clones are missing from TCRdb's copy, which holds only in-frame ones; the method was immunoSEQ multiplex PCR. The sample yields about 150,000 clones, around 72% seen once. The sequenced material came from PBMCs. The source is a man aged 40-49 years in good health and CMV-seronegative.

This clone is a singleton in its sample. V usage is TRBV5-6 and J usage is TRBJ2-1; 7 nucleotides line up with TRBD2. The CDR3 spans 15 residues. V dropped 4 bases and J dropped 4; count of bases not matched to a gene: 8. CDR1 is SGHDT and CDR2 is YYEEEE in the germline V gene. The CDR3 region has the DNA TGTGCCAGCAGCCACGGGGCTAGCGGATACAATGAGCAGTTCTTC. This codes for CASSHGASGYNEQFF. The full variable domain, completed using reference TRBV5-6 and TRBJ2-1, is DAGVTQSPTHLIKTRGQQVTLRCSPKSGHDTVSWYQQALGQGPQFIFQYYEEEERQRGNFPDRFSGHQFPNYSSELNVNALLLGDSALYLCASSHGASGYNEQFFGPGTRLTVL.

The chain links TRBV4-1 to TRBJ1-2; D unclear. Looked up from germline, CDR1 is MGHRA and CDR2 is YSYEKL. The CDR3 is 13 residues long. V lost 2 bases to trimming and J lost 4 bases, with 8 bases between them. This CDR3 reads CASSQQDTYGYTF. The CDR3 DNA sequence: TGCGCCAGCAGCCAACAGGATACCTATGGCTACACCTTC.

The V gene is TRBV2, the J gene TRBJ1-5; D is possibly TRBD1 (6 bases). The length of the CDR3 is 14 residues. Germline CDR1 is SNHLY and CDR2 is FYNNEI. V gave up 3 bases and J gave up 5 bases, with 11 bases separating them. The CDR3 is CASSDRGAHQPQHF. CDR3 nucleotide sequence: TGTGCCAGCAGTGACAGGGGAGCTCATCAGCCCCAGCATTTT.

This rearrangement joins TRBV28 to TRBJ2-1, with 7 nucleotides matching TRBD2. The V and J ends lost 1 base and 8 bases, in that order; junction bases with no gene match: 8. This CDR3 is 15 amino acids long. The germline gives CDR1 MDHEN, CDR2 SYDVKM. The CDR3, as DNA: TGTGCCAGCAGTTTATCTGGGGGGAGGGCCCATGAGCAGTTCTTC. It specifies CASSLSGGRAHEQFF.

The rearrangement joins TRBV30 to TRBJ2-7, with 11 bases fitting TRBD2. There are 13 residues in the CDR3. Germline V gene sequence: CDR1 GTSNPN, CDR2 SVGIG (reference sequence). V gave up 5 bases and J gave up 6 bases; unmatched junction bases: 6. CDR3 in DNA: TGTGCCTGGGGGATTGGACTAGCGGGCGAGCAGTACTTC. Encoded protein: CAWGIGLAGEQYF. Drawing the rest from reference TRBV30 and TRBJ2-7, the complete variable domain is SQTIHQWPATLVQPVGSPLSLECTVEGTSNPNLYWYRQAAGRGLQLLFYSVGIGQISSEVPQNLSASRPQDRQFILSSKKLLLSDSGFYLCAWGIGLAGEQYFGPGTRLTVT.

In regard to this clone: This same CDR3 is encoded by further DNA sequences in the sample. The genes are TRBV4-1 and TRBJ1-1, with D uncertain. Trimming shortened V by 1 base and J by 0 bases, and 9 bases separated the two germline ends. The germline V gene encodes CDR1 MGHRA and CDR2 YSYEKL. The length of the CDR3 is 15 residues. The CDR3 sequence: CASSQGLEMNTEAFF. The CDR3 DNA reads as TGCGCCAGCAGCCAAGGTCTAGAGATGAACACTGAAGCTTTCTTT.

The chain couples TRBV5-1 to TRBJ2-5, with 7 bases matching TRBD2. The germline V gene has CDR1 SGHRS and CDR2 YFSETQ. V dropped 4 bases and J dropped 4; count of bases not matched to a gene: 10. CDR3 length: 15 residues. The CDR3 reads CASSGGVFGVETQYF. The CDR3, as DNA: TGCGCCAGCAGCGGGGGGGTCTTTGGAGTAGAGACCCAGTACTTC.

In nucleotides, the CDR3 is TGCGCCAGCAGCCAATTTACTTCTGGACAGTGGTACTACGAGCAGTACTTC. It is translated as CASSQFTSGQWYYEQYF. The V and J genes are TRBV4-3 and TRBJ2-7, with D perhaps matching TRBD1 (6 bases). The CDR3 length is 17 residues. The germline V gene has CDR1 LGHNA and CDR2 YSLEER. V was cut by 2 bases and J by 3 bases, with 20 bases left in between.

The rearrangement uses TRBV6-5 and TRBJ1-5; possible D gene TRBD1, 5 bases. Per germline, CDR1 MNHEY and CDR2 SVGAGI. The CDR3 loop spans 13 amino acids. Between the trimmed V and J ends, which lost 6 bases and 9 bases, there was a span of 15 bases. DNA for the CDR3: TGTGCCAGCAGGGCACTTCTCGGGGGGCCCCAGCATTTT. Protein sequence: CASRALLGGPQHF.

This clone was seen just once. The chain has TRBV2 and TRBJ2-7; maybe TRBD1 (6 bases). Germline V lookup: CDR1 SNHLY, CDR2 FYNNEI. The CDR3 is made up of 16 amino acids. V lost 2 bases, J lost 0 bases, and 14 bases lay in between. CDR3 sequence (DNA): TGTGCCAGCAGTGAATGGGGTCAGGGGACCTCCTACGAGCAGTACTTC. This encodes CASSEWGQGTSYEQYF.

The CDR3 region has the DNA TGTGCCAGCAGTTATCGAGGGAGCTCCTACAATGAGCAGTTCTTC. It specifies CASSYRGSSYNEQFF. The chain recombines TRBV28 with TRBJ2-1; perhaps TRBD2 as D (5 bases). The germline V gene encodes CDR1 MDHEN and CDR2 SYDVKM. Trimming stripped 4 bases from V and 0 bases from J, with 10 bases between. This CDR3 has 15 residues.

This clone appeared once. This chain uses TRBV20-1 with TRBJ2-1, with D uncertain. CDR3 size: 11 residues. Germline V gene lookup returns CDR1 DFQATT and CDR2 SNEGSKA (reference sequence). Trimming took off 3 bases at V and 5 bases at J, with 5 bases between the two ends. The CDR3 DNA reads as TGCAGTGCTAGCCCCAACAATGAGCAGTTCTTC. Translated: CSASPNNEQFF.

The chain uses TRBV28 and TRBJ2-7; 13 bases are a match to TRBD2. Germline CDR1 and CDR2: MDHEN and SYDVKM. CDR3 size: 16 residues. V lost 4 bases to trimming and J lost 3 bases; unmatched junction nucleotides: 6. CDR3 nucleotide sequence: TGTGCCAGCAGTTCCCCACGGACTAGCGGGAGCTACGAGCAGTACTTC. Translation gives CASSSPRTSGSYEQYF.

V usage is TRBV30 and J usage is TRBJ2-7; 7 nucleotides align to TRBD1. The CDR3 runs to 14 residues. Germline V lookup: CDR1 GTSNPN, CDR2 SVGIG (reference sequence). Losses at the gene ends were 1 base for V and 5 bases for J; bases not matched to a gene: 8. CDR3 loop: CAWSEGRGSHEQYF. DNA for the CDR3: TGTGCCTGGAGTGAAGGCAGGGGGTCGCACGAGCAGTACTTC.

This sequence joins TRBV13 and TRBJ2-5; D possibly corresponds to TRBD2 (5 bases). Germline V gene data show CDR1 as PRHDT and CDR2 as FYEKMQ (reference sequence). The CDR3 loop spans 15 amino acids. V was trimmed by 3 bases and J by 0 bases, leaving 11 bases between them. Here the CDR3 reads CASSLGGRDQETQYF. The CDR3, as DNA: TGTGCCAGCAGCTTGGGCGGGCGGGACCAAGAGACCCAGTACTTC.

This clone was seen more than once but under ten times. This chain links TRBV4-3 with TRBJ2-7; D possibly corresponds to TRBD1 (5 bases). The CDR3 length is 15 residues. From germline, CDR1 is LGHNA and CDR2 YSLEER. Trimming stripped 3 bases from V and 1 base from J, with 13 bases between. Here the CDR3 reads CASSQLWGDSYEQYF. Written as DNA, the CDR3 is TGCGCCAGCAGCCAGTTGTGGGGCGATTCCTACGAGCAGTACTTC.

The V call is TRBV4-1, the J call TRBJ2-7; tentatively, D is TRBD1 (6 bases). The germline V and J ends were trimmed by 1 base and 5 bases, with 12 bases remaining between them. The CDR3 runs 14 residues. Germline CDR1 MGHRA, CDR2 YSYEKL. The CDR3 is CASSQALRGHEQYF. The CDR3 coding sequence is TGCGCCAGCAGCCAAGCCCTCAGGGGCCACGAGCAGTACTTC.

V gene TRBV5-1 combines with J gene TRBJ2-7; 7 bases align to TRBD1. This CDR3 has 14 residues. The J segment lost 1 base and the V segment lost 0 bases, leaving 1 base of the junction unmatched. The germline gives CDR1 SGHRS, CDR2 YFSETQ. Written as DNA, the CDR3 is TGCGCCAGCAGCTTGGACAGGGGATCCTACGAGCAGTACTTC. Its translation is CASSLDRGSYEQYF.

This clone was counted once. The junction departs from germline at one end; a sequencing error may be responsible. The V call is TRBV7-9, the J call TRBJ2-7; no clear D gene. Germline V CDR1 and CDR2: SEHNR, FQNEAQ (reference sequence). The CDR3 extends over 12 amino acids. CDR3 DNA sequence: TGTTCCAGCAGCTTACTCTCCTACGAGCAGTACTTC. The encoded protein is CSSSLLSYEQYF.

The V call is TRBV6-6, the J call TRBJ1-1; D call uncertain. V lost 4 bases to trimming and J lost 4 bases, with 7 bases between them. This CDR3 has 12 amino acids. From germline, CDR1 is MNHNY and CDR2 SVGAGI (reference sequence). The CDR3 spells CASSLTGTEAFF. CDR3 in DNA: TGTGCCAGCAGTTTGACGGGCACTGAAGCTTTCTTT.

Ten or more counts support this clone. The genes are TRBV4-3 and TRBJ2-7; a possible D gene is TRBD2 (5 bases). Germline CDR1 is LGHNA and CDR2 is YSLEER. The CDR3 loop spans 15 amino acids. The germline V and J ends were trimmed by 1 base and 3 bases, with 13 bases remaining between them. This CDR3 reads CASSQVPAADYEQYF. CDR3 nucleotide sequence: TGCGCCAGCAGCCAAGTCCCAGCGGCGGACTACGAGCAGTACTTC.

As to this clone: One end of the junction does not line up with germline, which may come from a read error. The CDR3 here is CASSVWDSLWEERLFF. DNA for the CDR3: TGTGCCAGCAGCGTATGGGACAGTTTATGGGAAGAAAGACTGTTTTTT. The chain has TRBV5-5 and TRBJ1-4; 7 bases fit TRBD1. The CDR3 length is 16 residues. CDR1 and CDR2 from the germline V gene are SGHKS and YYEKEE (reference sequence).

This clone has a handful of counts. The chain carries TRBV12-5 and TRBJ2-1; D remains ambiguous. V dropped 3 bases and J dropped 7 bases, with 13 bases sitting between them. The CDR3 has 14 amino acids. Looked up from germline, CDR1 is LGHNT and CDR2 is FRNRAP. The CDR3 nucleotides are TGTGCTAGTGGTTTCCCTTTGCTCCGGAATGAGCAGTTCTTC. Encoded protein: CASGFPLLRNEQFF.

CDR3: CASSLVAVTRGDTQYF. The CDR3 region has the DNA TGTGCCAGCAGCTTAGTAGCTGTGACTAGAGGAGATACGCAGTATTTT. The chain uses TRBV7-3 and TRBJ2-3, with D perhaps TRBD2 (6 bases). Germline CDR1 reads SGHTA; CDR2 reads FQGTGA. There are 16 residues in the CDR3. V shed 2 bases and J shed 5 bases, with 17 bases lying between them. Based on the CDR3 plus reference TRBV7-3 and TRBJ2-3, the full variable domain is GAGVSQTPSNKVTEKGKYVELRCDPISGHTALYWYRQSLGQGPEFLIYFQGTGAADDSGLPNDRFFAVRPEGSVSTLKIQRTERGDSAVYLCASSLVAVTRGDTQYFGPGTRLTVL.

J is TRBJ1-6 and V is TRBV6-5, with 7 bases that match TRBD1. Germline values: CDR1 MNHEY, CDR2 SVGAGI. The CDR3 has 15 residues. J was trimmed by 6 bases and V by 6 bases; bases with no gene match: 8. The DNA of the CDR3 is TGTGCCAGCAGCAAAAAGACAGGGAGTAATTCACCCCTCCACTTT. Translating it yields CASSKKTGSNSPLHF.

The chain links TRBV11-2 to TRBJ2-7; tentative D call: TRBD2 (5 bases). Trimming took 2 bases from V and 2 from J, leaving 16 bases between them. Germline CDR1 and CDR2: SGHAT and FQNNGV. CDR3 length: 16 residues. This CDR3 is CASSLLVSAGPYEQYF. The DNA for the CDR3 is TGTGCCAGCAGCTTATTGGTTAGCGCCGGACCCTACGAGCAGTACTTC.

The chain carries TRBV29-1 and TRBJ1-1, with no clear D. Trimming removed 3 bases from V and 7 bases from J, with 9 bases in between. CDR1 SQVTM and CDR2 ANQGSEA come from the germline V gene. The CDR3 has 11 amino acids. Here the CDR3 DNA reads TGCAGCGTTGATGGAGTCAGTGAAGCTTTCTTT. It is translated as CSVDGVSEAFF.

This clone has more than one count but fewer than ten. V usage is TRBV7-8 and J usage is TRBJ1-1, with D possibly being TRBD1 (6 bases). The CDR3 runs to 13 residues. The V gene's germline CDR1 is SGHVS and CDR2 FQNEAQ. V lost 4 bases and J lost 6, with 12 bases in between. In nucleotides, the CDR3 is TGTGCCAGCAGCTCTAAGGACAGCTCTGAAGCTTTCTTT. As protein: CASSSKDSSEAFF.